The 29 T cell receptor beta chains below come from one sample, sequenced in a study of T cells in women clearing cervical HPV infection. Assay used: immunoSEQ multiplex PCR; TCRdb lists only in-frame clones, some missing. The specimen's table records tens of thousands of clones. Sequencing used blood buffy coat. The receptors originated from a woman between 18 and 69 years old with a cervical HPV16 infection that either progressed to CIN3+ or cleared (not recorded which).

About this clone itself: The observed sequence ends 3 residues before the CDR3 terminus, with the missing tail filled in from the germline J gene. This rearrangement joins TRBV4-1 to TRBJ1-2; the D is unclear. Looked up from germline, CDR1 is MGHRA and CDR2 is YSYEKL. CDR3 size: 15 residues. Trimming left V 2 bases short and J 3 bases short, with 13 bases between. The CDR3 spells CASSQPGQRDYGYTF. CDR3 DNA (partial): TGCGCCAGCAGCCAACCGGGCCAGCGGGACTATGGC.

Worth noting for this clone: From the germline J gene comes the end of the CDR3, since the read stops 3 residues before it. The chain is built from TRBV7-3 and TRBJ2-3, with a possible D match to TRBD2 (5 bases). This CDR3 has 14 amino acids. V shed 6 bases and J shed 4 bases, with 14 bases lying between them. Per the germline V gene, CDR1 is SGHTA and CDR2 is FQGTGA. The DNA read from the CDR3 is TGTGCCAGCAGTCATACTAGGGAATCAGATACG. Translation: CASSHTRESDT. The whole CDR3 reads CASSHTRESDTQYF.

A note on this clone: The CDR3 end is not reached by the read, which stops 3 residues before it; the germline J gene fills it in. J is TRBJ2-1 and V is TRBV19; D unclear. Germline V gives CDR1 LNHDA, CDR2 SQIVND (reference sequence). The CDR3 has 17 residues. The V end was cut by 2 bases, the J end by 3 bases, with 17 bases between. The DNA read from the CDR3 is TGTGCCAGTAGTATATCGGTCGGCAGGCTCCTCTACAATGAG. This sequence encodes CASSISVGRLLYNE. The entire CDR3 is CASSISVGRLLYNEQFF.

Worth noting for this clone: The missing CDR3 end, 3 residues past where the read stops, is filled in from the germline J gene. The chain couples TRBV20-1 to TRBJ2-2; D is perhaps TRBD2 (6 bases). Trimming left V 2 bases short and J 8 bases short, with 18 bases between. The CDR3 extends over 15 amino acids. Germline V gene lookup returns CDR1 DFQATT and CDR2 SNEGSKA (reference sequence). CDR3 sequence: CSARPGLAGGGELFF. The CDR3 bases that were read are TGCAGTGCTAGACCCGGACTGGCCGGAGGGGGGGAG.

A word on this clone: The sequenced fragment ends 3 residues before the CDR3 boundary, so the rest is inferred from the germline J gene. The V and J genes are TRBV2 and TRBJ2-3, with D possibly being TRBD1 (5 bases). CDR1 is SNHLY and CDR2 is FYNNEI in the germline V gene. CDR3 length: 13 amino acids. Between the trimmed V and J ends, which lost 6 bases and 3 bases, there was a span of 10 bases. This CDR3 reads CASRTGATDTQYF. The sequenced part of the CDR3 DNA is TGTGCCAGCAGGACTGGGGCGACAGATACG.

CDR3 residues: CASSSGPSGNQPQYF. The covered CDR3 bases are TGCGCCAGCAGCTCGGGACCTAGCGGCAATCAGCCG. V usage is TRBV5-1 and J usage is TRBJ2-3; 7 nucleotides match TRBD2. The read comes to an end 3 residues before the CDR3 does, leaving the germline J gene to fill in the end. The CDR3 totals 15 residues. CDR1 is SGHRS and CDR2 is YFSETQ in the germline V gene.

About this clone: The CDR3 end lies 3 residues beyond the end of the read and is filled in from the germline J gene. The chain carries TRBV6-4 and TRBJ1-1; D is perhaps TRBD1 (6 bases). The germline V gene encodes CDR1 MRHNA and CDR2 SNTAGT. Trimming stripped 0 bases from V and 6 bases from J, with 14 bases between. The CDR3 contains 15 residues. CDR3 in amino acids: CASSDSSRGEAEAFF. The part of the CDR3 DNA that was read is TGTGCCAGCAGTGACTCGTCCAGGGGAGAGGCTGAA.

Comment on this clone: With the read ending 3 residues before the CDR3 end, the germline J gene is used to fill in that end. The genes are TRBV20-1 and TRBJ2-3; 9 bases align to TRBD1. Per germline, CDR1 DFQATT and CDR2 SNEGSKA (reference sequence). The CDR3 extends over 15 amino acids. The CDR3 DNA, read in part, is TGCAGTGCTAGCTCCGGGGGACAGGGAGGGGAGACG. Protein: CSASSGGQGGET. The full CDR3 protein is CSASSGGQGGETQYF.

In regard to this clone: The read halts 3 residues ahead of the CDR3 end, with the missing end drawn from the germline J gene. The chain combines TRBV11-2 with TRBJ2-7; D is unclear. Germline V gene sequence: CDR1 SGHAT, CDR2 FQNNGV. Deletions cut 3 bases from V and 3 bases from J, with 12 bases between. The CDR3 contains 14 residues. Incomplete CDR3 DNA: TGTGCCAGCAGCTTTGGCCCCCGATTCTACGAG. It is translated as CASSFGPRFYE. The entire CDR3 protein reads CASSFGPRFYEQYF.

Worth noting for this clone: Sequencing ends 3 residues short of the CDR3 end; the germline J gene provides the rest. J is TRBJ1-1 and V is TRBV5-1; D gene uncertain. Trimming stripped 7 bases from V and 1 base from J, with 11 bases between. Germline V lookup: CDR1 SGHRS, CDR2 YFSETQ. There are 13 residues in the CDR3. CDR3: CASGRSQNTEAFF. CDR3 DNA (partial): TGCGCCAGCGGGCGCAGCCAGAACACTGAA.

Concerning this clone itself: The CDR3 extends 3 residues past the end of the read, so its final part is completed from the germline J gene. This chain uses TRBV29-1 with TRBJ1-2; 7 positions match TRBD1. This CDR3 is built from 13 residues. V shed 5 bases, J shed 4 bases, and the junction held 7 bases outside the gene matches. Germline V gene sequence: CDR1 SQVTM, CDR2 ANQGSEA. The DNA read from the CDR3 is TGCAGCGTTCGAGACAGGGAGGGCTATGGC. Protein product: CSVRDREGYG. The full CDR3 sequence reads CSVRDREGYGYTF.

Worth noting for this clone: Sequencing ends 3 residues short of the CDR3 end; the germline J gene provides the rest. This chain links TRBV6-1 with TRBJ2-7; tentative D call: TRBD1 (7 bases). CDR3 length: 15 residues. The V gene lost 3 bases and the J gene lost 5 bases, with 17 bases spanning the gap. Germline V CDR1 and CDR2: MNHNS, SASEGT. Incomplete CDR3 DNA: TGTGCCAGCAGTGACTGGAGACAGGGACTCCACGAG. This encodes CASSDWRQGLHE. The CDR3 in its entirety is CASSDWRQGLHEQYF.

Turning to this clone: The CDR3 end is not reached by the read, which stops 3 residues before it; the germline J gene fills it in. J is TRBJ2-2 and V is TRBV5-6; tentatively, D is TRBD2 (5 bases). This CDR3 comprises 15 residues. Germline V gives CDR1 SGHDT, CDR2 YYEEEE. The CDR3 bases that were read are TGTGCCAGCAGCCAGGCCGGAGGATTCAATGAAAAG. Translation gives CASSQAGGFNEK. The entire CDR3 protein is CASSQAGGFNEKLFF.

As for this clone: The CDR3 extends 3 residues past the end of the read, so its final part is completed from the germline J gene. The chain combines TRBV18 with TRBJ1-2, with 11 bases that match TRBD1. Unmatched junction bases numbered 11, after V lost 7 bases and J lost 7 bases. Germline CDR1 is KGHSH and CDR2 is LQKENI. The CDR3 covers 15 residues. CDR3 bases read: TGTGCCAGCTTACCGATCGGGACAGGGGGTTTTGGC. Encoded protein: CASLPIGTGGFG. Given in full, the CDR3 is CASLPIGTGGFGYTF.

A note on this clone: With the read ending 3 residues before the CDR3 end, the germline J gene is used to fill in that end. The chain uses TRBV5-1 and TRBJ1-6; maybe TRBD1 (5 bases). Per the germline V gene, CDR1 is SGHRS and CDR2 is YFSETQ. Trimming took 4 bases from V and 1 from J, leaving 9 bases between them. The CDR3 totals 15 residues. The DNA read from the CDR3 is TGCGCCAGCAGCACCGGGGGTTCCTATAATTCACCC. It specifies CASSTGGSYNSP. The entire CDR3 sequence reads CASSTGGSYNSPLHF. Full variable domain (outside the CDR3, taken from reference TRBV5-1 and TRBJ1-6): KAGVTQTPRYLIKTRGQQVTLSCSPISGHRSVSWYQQTPGQGLQFLFEYFSETQRNKGNFPGRFSGRQFSNSRSEMNVSTLELGDSALYLCASSTGGSYNSPLHFGNGTRLTVT.

As concerns this clone: The CDR3 end is not reached by the read, which stops 3 residues before it; the germline J gene fills it in. The chain uses TRBV7-2 and TRBJ1-1; TRBD1 agrees at 7 bases. The germline CDR1 and CDR2 sequences are SGHTA and FQGNSA. Losses at the gene ends were 2 bases for V and 4 bases for J; bases not matched to a gene: 7. There are 15 residues in the CDR3. The CDR3 sequence is CASSLMTGSLTEAFF. The CDR3 bases that were read are TGTGCCAGCAGCTTAATGACAGGGTCCCTCACTGAA. Together with reference TRBV7-2 and TRBJ1-1, the CDR3 gives the full variable domain: GAGVSQSPSNKVTEKGKDVELRCDPISGHTALYWYRQSLGQGLEFLIYFQGNSAPDKSGLPSDRFSAERTGGSVSTLTIQRTQQEDSAVYLCASSLMTGSLTEAFFGQGTRLTVV.

On this clone itself: The read stops 3 residues short of the end of the CDR3; the missing end is completed from the germline J gene. The chain has TRBV7-6 and TRBJ2-7, with 8 bases identical to TRBD1. J gave up 2 bases and V 5 bases, and 8 bases lay outside the gene matches. Germline-derived CDR1 and CDR2 are SGHVS and FNYEAQ. This CDR3 is 15 amino acids long. Partial CDR3 DNA: TGTGCCAGCAGCGTTGACAGGGGAAGGACCTACGAG. Amino acid sequence: CASSVDRGRTYE. The whole CDR3 region reads CASSVDRGRTYEQYF.

About this clone: The CDR3 end lies 3 residues beyond the end of the read and is filled in from the germline J gene. J is TRBJ1-2 and V is TRBV19; D unresolved. The germline V and J ends were trimmed by 4 bases and 0 bases, with 18 bases remaining between them. In germline, CDR1 is LNHDA, CDR2 SQIVND (reference sequence). The length of the CDR3 is 17 residues. The part of the CDR3 DNA that was read is TGTGCCAGTAGTAGGAGGGTAGGAGGTGGGCCTAACTATGGC. This sequence encodes CASSRRVGGGPNYG. The complete CDR3 reads CASSRRVGGGPNYGYTF.

Concerning this clone: The DNA ends 3 residues before the CDR3 does, and the rest of the CDR3 is filled in from the germline J gene. The V gene is TRBV5-1, the J gene TRBJ2-5, with 8 bases matching TRBD1. This CDR3 contains 15 residues. The V gene end was trimmed by 0 bases and the J gene end by 1 base; junction bases not matched to a gene: 2. CDR1 and CDR2 from the germline V gene are SGHRS and YFSETQ. This chain's CDR3 is CASSLGTGSQETQYF. The CDR3 DNA, read in part, is TGCGCCAGCAGCTTGGGGACAGGGTCCCAAGAGACC.

Concerning this clone: The CDR3 end is not reached by the read, which stops 3 residues before it; the germline J gene fills it in. This chain links TRBV7-9 with TRBJ2-3; 11 bases are a match to TRBD1. This CDR3 has 14 amino acids. Germline lookup yields CDR1 SEHNR and CDR2 FQNEAQ (reference sequence). The part of the CDR3 DNA that was read is TGTGCCAGCAGCTGGACAGGGGGCATGGAGACG. This encodes CASSWTGGMET. The CDR3 as a whole reads CASSWTGGMETQYF. The whole variable domain, filled in from reference TRBV7-9 and TRBJ2-3, reads DTGVSQNPRHKITKRGQNVTFRCDPISEHNRLYWYRQTLGQGPEFLTYFQNEAQLEKSRLLSDRFSAERPKGSFSTLEIQRTEQGDSAMYLCASSWTGGMETQYFGPGTRLTVL.

Notes on this clone: The sequence runs out 3 residues before the end of the CDR3; the remainder is reconstructed from the germline J gene. V gene TRBV5-1 combines with J gene TRBJ1-2; D may be TRBD1 (6 bases). This CDR3 is 15 amino acids long. Germline V lookup: CDR1 SGHRS, CDR2 YFSETQ. The CDR3 spells CASSLERGPTDTYTF. The sequenced CDR3 bases are TGCGCCAGCAGCTTGGAGCGGGGGCCCACAGATACC.

As regards this clone: The read gets to within 3 residues of the CDR3 end, and the germline J gene fills in the rest. The rearrangement links TRBV20-1 to TRBJ1-5; TRBD1 matches 7 bases. Trimming at V came to 3 bases and at J to 9 bases, leaving 8 bases not matched to a gene. Germline V gene lookup returns CDR1 DFQATT and CDR2 SNEGSKA (reference sequence). The CDR3 extends over 13 amino acids. CDR3 DNA, as far as it was read: TGCAGTGCTAGGGCAGGGGGGAGTTTGCCC. Residues: CSARAGGSLP. In full, the CDR3 reads CSARAGGSLPQHF.

In the case of this clone: The read terminates 3 residues ahead of where the CDR3 ends, so the germline J gene completes it. This chain uses TRBV19 with TRBJ2-7; a weak D match, TRBD2 (5 bases). In germline, CDR1 is LNHDA, CDR2 SQIVND (reference sequence). The CDR3 has 16 residues. The germline V and J ends were trimmed by 6 bases and 4 bases, with 22 bases remaining between them. CDR3 amino acids: CASSGRRAGSRYEQYF. CDR3 DNA, as far as it was read: TGTGCCAGTAGCGGACGGCGGGCGGGCTCCCGTTACGAG.

The sequenced CDR3 bases are TGTGCCAGCAGCTTAGTATTCTCGGGTAACACTGAA. The encoded protein is CASSLVFSGNTE. The whole CDR3 is CASSLVFSGNTEAFF. This chain connects TRBV7-2 to TRBJ1-1; D remains ambiguous. The CDR3 extends 3 residues past the end of the read, so its final part is completed from the germline J gene. Trimming stripped 1 base from V and 2 bases from J, with 11 bases between. CDR1 is SGHTA and CDR2 is FQGNSA in the germline V gene. The CDR3 totals 15 residues.

As regards this clone: The read is 3 residues too short to cover the CDR3 end, so that end is filled in from the germline J gene. This chain connects TRBV19 to TRBJ2-7; D is possibly TRBD1 (6 bases). This CDR3 is 17 amino acids long. Germline-derived CDR1 and CDR2 are LNHDA and SQIVND (reference sequence). Trimming pared 4 bases from V and 1 base from J, leaving 20 bases between. The CDR3 loop reads CASSTPPRGRGSYEQYF. CDR3 bases read: TGTGCCAGTAGTACTCCCCCCAGGGGCAGGGGATCCTACGAG.

The CDR3 sequence: CASSAGGTTGELFF. The sequenced CDR3 bases are TGTGCCAGCAGTGCCGGGGGTACCACCGGGGAG. V is TRBV6-4 and J is TRBJ2-2, with D maybe TRBD2 (6 bases). Read data end 3 residues before the CDR3 end; the end is taken from the germline J gene. V was shortened by 4 bases and J by 4 bases, with 10 bases between the two germline ends. The germline gives CDR1 MRHNA, CDR2 SNTAGT. The CDR3 consists of 14 residues.

About this clone: The read stops 3 residues short of the end of the CDR3; the missing end is completed from the germline J gene. The chain combines TRBV7-2 with TRBJ1-2, with 7 nucleotides matching TRBD1. CDR1 is SGHTA, CDR2 FQGNSA, per germline. This CDR3 is 13 amino acids long. With V trimmed by 4 bases and J by 7 bases, 6 bases remained unmatched. CDR3 DNA, as far as it was read: TGTGCCAGCAGCTGGAGAGGGGGCGTTGGC. Translating it yields CASSWRGGVG. Given in full, the CDR3 is CASSWRGGVGYTF. Complete variable domain (other parts from reference TRBV7-2 and TRBJ1-2): GAGVSQSPSNKVTEKGKDVELRCDPISGHTALYWYRQSLGQGLEFLIYFQGNSAPDKSGLPSDRFSAERTGGSVSTLTIQRTQQEDSAVYLCASSWRGGVGYTFGSGTRLTVV.

Notes on this clone: The read ends 3 residues shy of where the CDR3 ends; the end is completed using the germline J gene. The chain recombines TRBV5-4 with TRBJ1-1, with TRBD1 identical over 9 bases. J was trimmed by 4 bases and V by 4 bases; bases with no gene match: 2. This CDR3 is built from 13 residues. In germline, CDR1 is SGHNT, CDR2 YYREEE (reference sequence). Partial CDR3 DNA: TGTGCCAGCAGCAGGACAGGGGTCACTGAA. It is translated as CASSRTGVTE. The entire CDR3 reads CASSRTGVTEAFF.

Partial CDR3 DNA: TGTGCCAGCAGCTCCCGTCCAGGGGGTGAA. The encoded protein is CASSSRPGGE. From start to end, the CDR3 is CASSSRPGGEAFF. The chain recombines TRBV7-6 with TRBJ1-1, with 7 bases that match TRBD1. Sequencing ends 3 residues short of the CDR3 end; the germline J gene provides the rest. V was pared by 4 bases and J by 7 bases, with 6 bases of the junction left unmatched. Germline assignment: CDR1 SGHVS and CDR2 FNYEAQ. The CDR3 sequence is 13 residues long.